A selection of T cell receptor beta chains follows, all from one sample in a study of cytomegalovirus exposure and HLA in healthy donors. TCRdb's table, derived via immunoSEQ multiplex PCR, lists solely in-frame clones and lacks some. The sample includes some 150,000 clones, around 80% of them seen just once. The material sequenced was PBMCs. Every receptor here comes from a woman aged 40 to 50 in good health and CMV-seropositive. Each CDR3 is given with its conserved first and last residue. Fields, in order: CDR3 protein, CDR3 DNA, D gene, J gene, V gene, clone size. The D gene is left open where the match is weak. Some rows have no size entry. The others give once, few or many, or a class for an expanded clone.

CDR3aa: CASSLSLGVGGYTF; CDR3nt: TGTGCCAGCAGTTTATCCCTGGGAGTGGGTGGCTACACCTTC; d_gene: -; j_gene: TRBJ1-2; v_gene: TRBV27; abundance: -
CDR3aa: CAWSVGAGGYEQFF; CDR3nt: TGTGCCTGGAGTGTGGGTGCGGGAGGCTATGAGCAGTTCTTC; d_gene: TRBD2; j_gene: TRBJ2-1; v_gene: TRBV30; abundance: -
CDR3aa: CASSLSLRTSGETQYF; CDR3nt: TGTGCCAGCAGCTTATCCCTCCGGACTAGCGGGGAGACCCAGTACTTC; d_gene: TRBD2; j_gene: TRBJ2-5; v_gene: TRBV7-2; abundance: -
CDR3aa: CASSWDRDRGRSQHF; CDR3nt: TGTGCCAGCAGTTGGGACCGGGACAGGGGTAGGTCCCAGCATTTT; d_gene: TRBD1; j_gene: TRBJ1-5; v_gene: TRBV28; abundance: -
CDR3aa: CASSSGSGRSYTQYF; CDR3nt: TGTGCCAGCAGTTCCGGGAGCGGGAGATCATATACGCAGTATTTT; d_gene: TRBD2; j_gene: TRBJ2-3; v_gene: TRBV28; abundance: -
CDR3aa: CASSPQGPDTQYF; CDR3nt: TGTGCCAGCAGTCCCCAGGGGCCAGATACGCAGTATTTT; d_gene: -; j_gene: TRBJ2-3; v_gene: TRBV6-4; abundance: -
CDR3aa: CASQRDGGGVTYEQYF; CDR3nt: TGCGCCAGCCAGCGGGACGGAGGTGGGGTAACATACGAGCAGTACTTC; d_gene: TRBD2; j_gene: TRBJ2-7; v_gene: TRBV5-1; abundance: -
CDR3aa: CASRDRGETEAFF; CDR3nt: TGTGCCAGTAGGGACAGGGGGGAGACTGAAGCTTTCTTT; d_gene: TRBD1; j_gene: TRBJ1-1; v_gene: TRBV19; abundance: -
CDR3aa: CSVGGLLLTDTQYF; CDR3nt: TGCAGCGTTGGAGGGCTTCTCCTCACAGATACGCAGTATTTT; d_gene: -; j_gene: TRBJ2-3; v_gene: TRBV29-1; abundance: few
CDR3aa: CASSLEAGYQTQYF; CDR3nt: TGTGCCAGCAGTTTAGAGGCAGGGTACCAGACCCAGTACTTC; d_gene: -; j_gene: TRBJ2-5; v_gene: TRBV28; abundance: -
CDR3aa: CASSLGQGSYEQYF; CDR3nt: TGCGCCAGCTCACTGGGACAGGGTTCCTACGAGCAGTACTTC; d_gene: TRBD1; j_gene: TRBJ2-7; v_gene: TRBV5-1; abundance: -
CDR3aa: CASSAVGNEQFF; CDR3nt: TGTGCCAGCAGCGCGGTGGGCAATGAGCAGTTCTTC; d_gene: -; j_gene: TRBJ2-1; v_gene: TRBV25-1; abundance: -
CDR3aa: CASSLEVAGRLHF; CDR3nt: TGTGCCAGCAGCTTAGAGGTCGCGGGCAGGCTGCACTTC; d_gene: -; j_gene: TRBJ2-7; v_gene: TRBV7-9; abundance: -
CDR3aa: CASSQDFPGTGELFF; CDR3nt: TGCGCCAGCAGCCAAGATTTTCCGGGGACCGGGGAGCTGTTTTTT; d_gene: -; j_gene: TRBJ2-2; v_gene: TRBV4-1; abundance: -
CDR3aa: CASSLSHAGGQPQHF; CDR3nt: TGTGCCAGCAGCTTGTCTCACGCGGGGGGACAGCCCCAGCATTTT; d_gene: -; j_gene: TRBJ1-5; v_gene: TRBV5-6; abundance: -
CDR3aa: CASRSGKGYYEQYF; CDR3nt: TGTGCCAGCCGGTCAGGAAAGGGGTACTACGAGCAGTACTTC; d_gene: -; j_gene: TRBJ2-7; v_gene: TRBV2; abundance: -
CDR3aa: CASSFTYLDRVVGQPQHF; CDR3nt: TGTGCCAGCAGCTTTACTTATTTGGACAGGGTCGTCGGTCAGCCCCAGCATTTT; d_gene: TRBD1; j_gene: TRBJ1-5; v_gene: TRBV5-5; abundance: -
CDR3aa: CASSSGTSGGFTDTQYF; CDR3nt: TGTGCCAGCAGCTCTGGGACTAGCGGGGGCTTCACAGATACGCAGTATTTT; d_gene: TRBD2; j_gene: TRBJ2-3; v_gene: TRBV9; abundance: -
CDR3aa: CASSRDRAANEKLFF; CDR3nt: TGTGCCAGCAGCCGTGACAGGGCGGCTAATGAAAAACTGTTTTTT; d_gene: TRBD1; j_gene: TRBJ1-4; v_gene: TRBV4-2; abundance: -
CDR3aa: CASSFLPSDRHNSYEQYF; CDR3nt: TGTGCCAGCAGTTTCTTACCCTCCGACAGGCACAATTCCTACGAGCAGTACTTC; d_gene: -; j_gene: TRBJ2-7; v_gene: TRBV28; abundance: -
CDR3aa: CASSGPGGQETQYF; CDR3nt: TGTGCCAGCAGCGGCCCTGGGGGGCAAGAGACCCAGTACTTC; d_gene: -; j_gene: TRBJ2-5; v_gene: TRBV9; abundance: once
CDR3aa: CSVEDSSYEQYF; CDR3nt: TGCAGCGTTGAAGATTCGAGTTACGAGCAGTACTTC; d_gene: -; j_gene: TRBJ2-7; v_gene: TRBV29-1; abundance: -
CDR3aa: CASTREVGGYTF; CDR3nt: TGTGCCAGCACCCGAGAGGTGGGTGGCTACACCTTC; d_gene: -; j_gene: TRBJ1-2; v_gene: TRBV7-2; abundance: -
CDR3aa: CASSGTGRHTQYF; CDR3nt: TGTGCCAGCAGTGGGACAGGGAGACATACGCAGTATTTT; d_gene: TRBD1; j_gene: TRBJ2-3; v_gene: TRBV6-1; abundance: -
CDR3aa: CASSQEGGTSSAHARTNYGYTF; CDR3nt: TGTGCCAGCAGCCAAGAAGGTGGGACATCCTCCGCCCACGCAAGAACTAACTATGGCTACACCTTC; d_gene: -; j_gene: TRBJ1-2; v_gene: TRBV4-2; abundance: -
CDR3aa: CATSRRGRDYGYTF; CDR3nt: TGTGCCACCAGCAGAAGAGGCAGGGACTATGGCTACACCTTC; d_gene: -; j_gene: TRBJ1-2; v_gene: TRBV15; abundance: -
CDR3aa: CASSLERGGYQETQYF; CDR3nt: TGTGCCAGCAGTTTAGAGCGGGGGGGATACCAAGAGACCCAGTACTTC; d_gene: TRBD2; j_gene: TRBJ2-5; v_gene: TRBV28; abundance: -
CDR3aa: CAWSGTDEQYF; CDR3nt: TGTGCCTGGAGTGGGACTGACGAGCAGTACTTC; d_gene: -; j_gene: TRBJ2-7; v_gene: TRBV30; abundance: -
CDR3aa: CASSLERRNTEAFF; CDR3nt: TGTGCCAGCAGCCTAGAGCGTAGAAACACTGAAGCTTTCTTT; d_gene: -; j_gene: TRBJ1-1; v_gene: TRBV4-2; abundance: -